Shown below are 30 T cell receptor beta chains from a single sample sequenced in a study of T cell responses to AZD1222 COVID-19 vaccine. Measured with immunoSEQ multiplex PCR; TCRdb has only the in-frame clones, and not every one. Counted here are about 170,000 clones, around 87% occurring once; the ten biggest clones make up roughly 6.9%. The material sequenced was peripheral blood, taken on day 0 of AZD1222 vaccination. All receptors come from an adult in good health.

V and J are TRBV28 and TRBJ1-1, with 10 bases fitting TRBD1. This CDR3 is built from 14 residues. Trimming took 4 bases from V and 10 from J; bases not matched to a gene: 9. Germline V gene sequence: CDR1 MDHEN, CDR2 SYDVKM. CDR3: CASSWGQGSVAAFF. CDR3 nucleotides: TGTGCCAGCAGTTGGGGACAGGGGAGCGTAGCAGCTTTCTTT.

This chain uses TRBV19 with TRBJ2-3; TRBD2 matches at 13 bases. The length of the CDR3 is 15 residues. Germline lookup yields CDR1 LNHDA and CDR2 SQIVND (reference sequence). With 6 bases clipped from V and 5 bases from J, the junction kept 5 bases outside the gene matches. The CDR3 nucleotides are TGTGCCAGTAGAGGACTAGCGGGGGATCGAGATACGCAGTATTTT. Protein sequence: CASRGLAGDRDTQYF.

V and J are TRBV4-1 and TRBJ2-7; D possibly corresponds to TRBD1 (6 bases). The CDR3 is 15 amino acids. Deletions cut 6 bases from V and 3 bases from J, with 18 bases between. Germline CDR1 and CDR2: MGHRA and YSYEKL. The CDR3 loop is CASSPQHRVGYEQYF. The DNA for the CDR3 is TGCGCCAGCAGTCCCCAACACAGGGTGGGCTACGAGCAGTACTTC.

The CDR3 coding sequence is TGTGCCAGCAGTGATCTACAGGGGGCGGCTGGTGAGCAGTTCTTC. Translating it yields CASSDLQGAAGEQFF. The chain recombines TRBV6-1 with TRBJ2-1; 9 nucleotides agree with TRBD1. CDR3 length: 15 residues. Looked up from germline, CDR1 is MNHNS and CDR2 is SASEGT. With V trimmed by 3 bases and J by 9 bases, 9 bases remained unmatched.

This rearrangement joins TRBV7-3 to TRBJ2-1, with 8 bases fitting TRBD2. The germline gives CDR1 SGHTA, CDR2 FQGTGA. V was clipped by 3 bases and J by 8 bases; unmatched bases: 6. This CDR3 is built from 14 residues. CDR3 bases: TGTGCCAGCAGCTTCGGGACTAGGCTCGATGAGCAGTTCTTC. This gives the protein CASSFGTRLDEQFF.

The chain combines TRBV7-9 with TRBJ1-1, with 7 bases matching TRBD1. The CDR3 spans 14 residues. With 6 bases clipped from V and 1 base from J, the junction kept 5 bases outside the gene matches. From germline, CDR1 is SEHNR and CDR2 FQNEAQ (reference sequence). This chain's CDR3 is CASSSQGGNTEAFF. In nucleotides, the CDR3 is TGTGCCAGCAGTTCCCAGGGGGGGAACACTGAAGCTTTCTTT.

J is TRBJ1-5 and V is TRBV6-5, with D uncertain. Germline V gene sequence: CDR1 MNHEY, CDR2 SVGAGI. V was shortened by 9 bases and J by 6 bases, with 12 bases between the two germline ends. There are 12 residues in the CDR3. The CDR3 here is CASYGDRQPQHF. The CDR3 nucleotides are TGTGCCAGTTACGGGGATCGTCAGCCCCAGCATTTT.

The V and J genes are TRBV5-5 and TRBJ1-3; possibly TRBD1 for D (5 bases). Trimming removed 5 bases from V and 0 bases from J, with 18 bases in between. The CDR3 length is 17 residues. The germline gives CDR1 SGHKS, CDR2 YYEKEE (reference sequence). CDR3 protein: CASRSKGEPNSGNTIYF. Written as DNA, the CDR3 is TGTGCCAGCAGAAGTAAAGGGGAACCTAACTCTGGAAACACCATATATTTT. Full variable domain (outside the CDR3, taken from reference TRBV5-5 and TRBJ1-3): DAGVTQSPTHLIKTRGQQVTLRCSPISGHKSVSWYQQVLGQGPQFIFQYYEKEERGRGNFPDRFSARQFPNYSSELNVNALLLGDSALYLCASRSKGEPNSGNTIYFGEGSWLTVV.

This clone came up once. The chain recombines TRBV6-1 with TRBJ1-5; 8 nucleotides align to TRBD1. Germline V gene sequence: CDR1 MNHNS, CDR2 SASEGT. CDR3 length: 16 residues. V gave up 2 bases and J gave up 4 bases; unmatched junction bases: 7. The CDR3 sequence: CASSEWVDRANQPQHF. The CDR3 bases are TGTGCCAGCAGTGAATGGGTGGACAGGGCGAATCAGCCCCAGCATTTT.

The chain recombines TRBV7-9 with TRBJ1-5, with 9 bases identical to TRBD1. The junction had 9 bases not matched to a gene; V was cut back by 5 bases and J by 4 bases. The CDR3 is 16 residues long. Germline CDR1 and CDR2: SEHNR and FQNEAQ (reference sequence). CDR3 sequence (DNA): TGTGCCAGCAGCCCCGTCGGGACAGGGATGAATCAGCCCCAGCATTTT. Its protein product is CASSPVGTGMNQPQHF.

This chain links TRBV25-1 with TRBJ2-1; no clear D. The V gene lost 2 bases and the J gene lost 3 bases, with 8 bases spanning the gap. Germline V gives CDR1 MGHDK, CDR2 SYGVNS. The CDR3 has 14 amino acids. The chain's CDR3 is CASSEPAVYNEQFF. DNA for the CDR3: TGTGCCAGCAGTGAACCGGCAGTCTACAATGAGCAGTTCTTC.

The chain employs TRBV2 and TRBJ1-6, with no clear D. The CDR3 contains 14 residues. In germline, CDR1 is SNHLY, CDR2 FYNNEI. V lost 11 bases and J 9 bases, leaving 20 bases between the germline ends. The CDR3 coding sequence is TGTGCCCTACTCGACGATAGGGTGGGTTCACCCCTCCACTTT. Amino acid sequence: CALLDDRVGSPLHF.

This rearrangement joins TRBV19 to TRBJ1-5; D call uncertain. V was trimmed by 1 base and J by 4 bases, leaving 14 bases between them. Germline-derived CDR1 and CDR2 are LNHDA and SQIVND (reference sequence). The CDR3 length is 16 residues. Here the CDR3 reads CASSIGSRLPNQPQHF. As DNA, the CDR3 is TGTGCCAGTAGTATAGGCAGCCGGTTACCTAATCAGCCCCAGCATTTT.

The chain combines TRBV28 with TRBJ2-2; D may correspond to TRBD1 or TRBD2 (6 bases each). The V end was cut by 6 bases, the J end by 5 bases, with 16 bases between. Germline V gene sequence: CDR1 MDHEN, CDR2 SYDVKM. The CDR3 totals 15 residues. The CDR3 DNA sequence: TGTGCCAGCAGACCTGGGGGGCAAGGGACCGGGGAGCTGTTTTTT. Its translation is CASRPGGQGTGELFF.

The V call is TRBV6-5, the J call TRBJ2-5; D might be TRBD2 (6 bases). V lost 1 base, J lost 1 base, and 10 bases lay in between. The CDR3 length is 15 residues. Germline CDR1 MNHEY, CDR2 SVGAGI. The CDR3 DNA reads as TGTGCCAGCAGTTACTTCGGAGGGGTCCAAGAGACCCAGTACTTC. Its protein is CASSYFGGVQETQYF.

The chain links TRBV7-8 to TRBJ2-5, with 12 nucleotides matching TRBD2. The CDR3 is 15 residues long. Trimming removed 5 bases from V and 1 base from J; junction bases left unmatched: 2. Germline V gene lookup returns CDR1 SGHVS and CDR2 FQNEAQ. CDR3 in DNA: TGTGCCAGCAGCCCGGGACTAGCGGGCCAAGAGACCCAGTACTTC. This gives the protein CASSPGLAGQETQYF.

Remarks on this clone: The same CDR3 can be traced to other DNA sequences in this sample. This rearrangement joins TRBV5-6 to TRBJ2-1, with D unresolved. Per the germline V gene, CDR1 is SGHDT and CDR2 is YYEEEE. V lost 0 bases, J lost 4 bases, and 8 bases lay in between. There are 14 residues in the CDR3. The CDR3 loop is CASSLEQIYNEQFF. The CDR3 region has the DNA TGTGCCAGCAGCTTGGAACAGATTTACAATGAGCAGTTCTTC.

This clone occurred once. This chain joins TRBV7-9 and TRBJ2-6; 7 bases line up with TRBD2. This CDR3 region has 18 residues. With V trimmed by 5 bases and J by 0 bases, 10 bases remained unmatched. Germline assignment: CDR1 SEHNR and CDR2 FQNEAQ (reference sequence). The CDR3 region is CASSAPAGLSSGANVLTF. DNA of the CDR3: TGTGCCAGCAGCGCCCCAGCGGGATTAAGCTCTGGGGCCAACGTCCTGACTTTC. The full variable domain, in which reference TRBV7-9 and TRBJ2-6 provide the parts outside the CDR3, is DTGVSQNPRHKITKRGQNVTFRCDPISEHNRLYWYRQTLGQGPEFLTYFQNEAQLEKSRLLSDRFSAERPKGSFSTLEIQRTEQGDSAMYLCASSAPAGLSSGANVLTFGAGSRLTVL.

Concerning this clone: This specimen includes other DNA sequences encoding the same CDR3. This sequence joins TRBV5-1 and TRBJ2-2, with D possibly being TRBD1 or TRBD2 (5 bases each). The CDR3 spans 15 residues. Germline V gene sequence: CDR1 SGHRS, CDR2 YFSETQ. Trimming stripped 4 bases from V and 2 bases from J, with 12 bases between. The CDR3 region is CASSLGTANTGELFF. The CDR3 nucleotides are TGCGCCAGCAGCCTCGGGACCGCTAACACCGGGGAGCTGTTTTTT.

The chain recombines TRBV30 with TRBJ1-3; D call uncertain. CDR1 is GTSNPN, CDR2 SVGIG, per germline (reference sequence). The CDR3 covers 14 residues. V lost 4 bases and J 1 base, leaving 11 bases between the germline ends. The CDR3 is CAWTEVGSGNTIYF. The CDR3 DNA follows: TGTGCCTGGACCGAGGTGGGGTCTGGAAACACCATATATTTT.

The CDR3 DNA sequence: TGTGCCAGCAGCCCGACTAGCGGGGTTACAGATACGCAGTATTTT. As protein: CASSPTSGVTDTQYF. V is TRBV7-2 and J is TRBJ2-3; TRBD2 matches 11 bases. Trimming cost V 5 bases and J 3 bases; bases outside gene matches: 4. Looked up from germline, CDR1 is SGHTA and CDR2 is FQGNSA. The CDR3 spans 15 residues.

This clone was picked up one time. This chain connects TRBV4-3 to TRBJ1-5; D unclear. V was trimmed by 1 base and J by 0 bases, leaving 10 bases between them. CDR1 and CDR2 (germline): LGHNA, YSLEER. This CDR3 is built from 16 residues. The CDR3 sequence is CASSQGVGRSNQPQHF. CDR3 nucleotide sequence: TGCGCCAGCAGCCAAGGAGTCGGACGTAGCAATCAGCCCCAGCATTTT.

As DNA, the CDR3 is TGTGCCAGCAGTTTTGAGGGGTACAATGAGCAGTTCTTC. Amino acid sequence: CASSFEGYNEQFF. The J gene is TRBJ2-1, the V gene TRBV27; D tentatively fits TRBD1 or TRBD2 (5 bases each). This CDR3 has 13 residues. With 3 bases removed from V and 4 bases from J, the gap between germline ends came to 7 bases. The germline CDR1 and CDR2 sequences are MNHEY and SMNVEV (reference sequence).

The V call is TRBV7-2, the J call TRBJ2-5; 12 bases are shared with TRBD1. The germline V gene encodes CDR1 SGHTA and CDR2 FQGNSA. The trim removed 5 bases at V and 5 bases at J, leaving 6 bases unmatched. The CDR3 extends over 15 amino acids. CDR3 amino acids: CASSRDRGLWETQYF. The CDR3 coding sequence is TGTGCCAGCAGCCGGGACAGGGGGCTGTGGGAGACCCAGTACTTC.

The chain recombines TRBV5-4 with TRBJ2-5; 7 nucleotides agree with TRBD2. Germline V gene sequence: CDR1 SGHNT, CDR2 YYREEE (reference sequence). Trimming at V came to 2 bases and at J to 5 bases, leaving 6 bases not matched to a gene. CDR3 size: 14 residues. As DNA, the CDR3 is TGTGCCAGCAGCTTCCGGGCGGGGGTTGAGACCCAGTACTTC. Amino acid sequence: CASSFRAGVETQYF.

The genes are TRBV9 and TRBJ2-5; D might be TRBD1 (5 bases). Trimming took 4 bases from V and 0 from J, leaving 13 bases between them. The CDR3 contains 15 residues. Germline V gene lookup returns CDR1 SGDLS and CDR2 YYNGEE. The CDR3 protein is CASSPRAGYQETQYF. CDR3 sequence (DNA): TGTGCCAGCAGCCCCAGGGCCGGGTACCAAGAGACCCAGTACTTC.

The rearrangement joins TRBV6-2 or TRBV6-3 to TRBJ2-7, with D possibly being TRBD1 or TRBD2 (5 bases each). The CDR3 extends over 14 amino acids. Germline V gene sequence: CDR1 MNHEY, CDR2 SVGEGT. The V and J ends lost 0 bases and 3 bases respectively, with 9 bases between them. The CDR3 DNA reads as TGTGCCAGCAGTTACTCGAGGGGTGACTACGAGCAGTACTTC. This codes for CASSYSRGDYEQYF.

The chain employs TRBV5-5 and TRBJ1-2; maybe TRBD1 (6 bases). V was trimmed by 4 bases and J by 0 bases, leaving 16 bases between them. The germline gives CDR1 SGHKS, CDR2 YYEKEE (reference sequence). There are 16 residues in the CDR3. CDR3 in DNA: TGTGCCAGCAGCCATACCGGGACAACAGCTAACTATGGCTACACCTTC. Protein: CASSHTGTTANYGYTF.

The V call is TRBV19, the J call TRBJ2-1; TRBD2 matches 12 bases. The CDR3 is 15 residues long. V dropped 6 bases and J dropped 6; count of bases not matched to a gene: 6. Germline V gives CDR1 LNHDA, CDR2 SQIVND (reference sequence). CDR3 protein: CASRMLAGGINEQFF. The CDR3 region has the DNA TGTGCCAGTAGGATGCTAGCGGGGGGGATCAATGAGCAGTTCTTC. The variable domain in full, completed from reference TRBV19 and TRBJ2-1, reads DGGITQSPKYLFRKEGQNVTLSCEQNLNHDAMYWYRQDPGQGLRLIYYSQIVNDFQKGDIAEGYSVSREKKESFPLTVTSAQKNPTAFYLCASRMLAGGINEQFFGPGTRLTVL.

The CDR3 sequence is CASSFLDGPYEQYF. CDR3 in DNA: TGTGCCAGCAGCTTCCTCGACGGACCCTACGAGCAGTACTTC. V usage is TRBV7-2 and J usage is TRBJ2-7; D gene unclear. Trimming took off 3 bases at V and 2 bases at J, with 11 bases between the two ends. Germline CDR1 SGHTA, CDR2 FQGNSA. CDR3 length: 14 amino acids.